A selection of T cell receptor beta chains follows, all from one sample in a study of T cell repertoires and leukemia-associated antigens. These receptors lack a known antigen. TCRdb recomputed calls from the 5' RACE reads with MiXCR, one row per CDR3 protein. The sample lists roughly 12,000 distinct CDR3 sequences, approximately 43% seen once, with around a quarter in the top ten. The sample taken for sequencing was CD3+ T cells sorted from blood and cultured. These receptors all stem from a female donor in good health. Both conserved end residues are part of each CDR3. A D gene is named only where the DNA matches it firmly. A clone size is listed for some rows: how often the clone was seen (once, few, many), or a class if it is expanded.

j_call	v_call	clone_size	d_call	cdr3_aa	cdr3_nt
TRBJ2-1	TRBV20-1	NA	NA	CSARGPLAGEQFF	TGCAGCGCTAGAGGCCCACTAGCCGGTGAGCAGTTCTTC
TRBJ2-5	TRBV20-1	medium-sized	TRBD2	CSAFPSGRKETQYF	TGCAGTGCTTTTCCTAGCGGGAGGAAAGAGACCCAGTACTTC
TRBJ2-7	TRBV5-1	NA	TRBD2	CASSLEAGAAWEQYF	TGCGCCAGCAGCTTGGAGGCGGGAGCGGCGTGGGAGCAGTACTTC
TRBJ2-1	TRBV7-9	few	NA	CASSFGRSSYNEQFF	TGTGCCAGCAGCTTCGGGCGCAGCTCCTACAATGAGCAGTTCTTC
TRBJ2-1	TRBV12-3/TRBV12-4	medium-sized	NA	CASSLGRDLHNEQFF	TGTGCCAGCAGTTTAGGCCGGGACCTTCACAATGAGCAGTTCTTC
TRBJ1-1	TRBV5-1	NA	TRBD1	CASSLGQGHTEAFF	TGCGCCAGCAGCTTGGGACAGGGCCACACTGAAGCTTTCTTT
TRBJ2-5	TRBV20-1	NA	TRBD2	CSATPSGWVEETQYF	TGCAGTGCTACTCCTAGCGGGTGGGTAGAAGAGACCCAGTATTTC
TRBJ1-1	TRBV18	many	NA	CASSPEMNTEAFF	TGTGCCAGCTCACCGGAGATGAACACTGAAGCTTTCTTT
TRBJ1-2	TRBV20-1	few	NA	CSARDLGGTGYTF	TGCAGTGCTAGAGATTTGGGTGGTACAGGCTACACCTTC
TRBJ2-7	TRBV24-1	NA	NA	CATSPGLGDEQYF	TGTGCCACCAGTCCGGGACTGGGAGACGAGCAGTACTTC
TRBJ1-4	TRBV5-1	medium-sized	TRBD1	CASSHRQGNEKLFF	TGCGCCAGCAGCCATCGACAGGGAAATGAAAAACTGTTTTTT
TRBJ1-1	TRBV4-2	NA	NA	CASGQLHEAFF	TGTGCCAGCGGCCAACTACACGAAGCTTTCTTT
TRBJ1-2	TRBV5-1	many	NA	CASSAQPGSWGYTF	TGCGCCAGCAGCGCTCAACCCGGGAGTTGGGGCTACACCTTC
TRBJ2-6	TRBV5-1	NA	NA	CACSLGQISGANVLTF	TGCGCCTGCAGCTTAGGACAGATCTCTGGGGCCAACGTCCTGACTTTC
TRBJ2-3	TRBV5-1	NA	NA	CASSPWDGGEDTQYF	TGCGCCAGCAGCCCCTGGGACGGTGGTGAGGATACGCAGTATTTT
TRBJ2-7	TRBV29-1	NA	TRBD1	CSATVGTGGFWEQYF	TGCAGCGCGACCGTGGGGACAGGGGGCTTCTGGGAGCAGTACTTC
TRBJ2-1	TRBV4-3	many	NA	CASSHAPSGGGNEQFF	TGCGCCAGCAGCCATGCCCCCAGTGGGGGCGGGAATGAGCAGTTCTTC
TRBJ1-1	TRBV19	many	TRBD1	CASTPGGVNTEAFF	TGTGCCAGTACCCCAGGGGGAGTGAACACTGAAGCTTTCTTT
TRBJ2-5	TRBV12-3/TRBV12-4	few	NA	CASSLRGVEETQYF	TGTGCCAGCAGTTTACGCGGGGTAGAAGAGACCCAGTACTTC
TRBJ2-3	TRBV6-7	NA	TRBD2	CASSYSRREGLTDTQYF	TGTGCCAGCAGTTACTCCCGGCGGGAGGGCCTCACAGATACGCAGTATTTT
TRBJ2-1	TRBV20-1	many	TRBD2	CSARDPASGYNEQFF	TGCAGTGCTAGAGATCCGGCTAGCGGCTACAATGAGCAGTTCTTC
TRBJ1-5	TRBV6-5	NA	NA	CASSYGGLNQPQHF	TGTGCCAGCAGTTACGGGGGGCTTAATCAGCCCCAGCATTTT
TRBJ2-4	TRBV24-1	NA	TRBD2	CATSDPETSADIQYF	TGTGCCACCAGTGACCCTGAGACTAGCGCGGACATTCAGTACTTC
TRBJ2-4	TRBV12-3/TRBV12-4	NA	TRBD2	CASSLGGLAAYIQYF	TGTGCCAGCAGTTTAGGGGGACTAGCAGCCTACATTCAGTACTTC
TRBJ2-2	TRBV12-3/TRBV12-4	many	TRBD2	CASRRLGREGNTGELFF	TGTGCCAGCAGAAGGCTGGGTCGGGAGGGGAACACCGGGGAGCTGTTTTTT
TRBJ2-7	TRBV5-4	NA	NA	CASSLGAYEQYF	TGTGCCAGCAGCTTGGGGGCCTACGAGCAGTACTTC
TRBJ2-7	TRBV29-1	NA	TRBD1	CSVETPDRTNGEQYF	TGCAGCGTTGAAACCCCGGACAGGACAAATGGCGAGCAGTACTTC
TRBJ2-1	TRBV7-8	medium-sized	NA	CASSPPSWGCNEQFF	TGTGCCAGCAGCCCTCCCAGTTGGGGGTGCAATGAGCAGTTCTTC
TRBJ2-1	TRBV23-1	once	NA	CASSQRTKDYDEQFF	TGCGCCAGCAGTCAGCGGACTAAAGACTACGATGAGCAGTTCTTC
TRBJ1-2	TRBV20-1	few	NA	CSAVTHNYGYTF	TGCAGTGCCGTGACACATAACTATGGCTACACCTTC
TRBJ2-5	TRBV20-1	few	NA	CSALEPQETQYF	TGCAGTGCCCTGGAGCCACAAGAGACCCAGTACTTC
TRBJ2-2	TRBV5-6	medium-sized	NA	CASSSAGNTGELFF	TGTGCCAGCAGCTCGGCAGGGAACACCGGGGAGCTGTTTTTT
TRBJ2-1	TRBV10-3	medium-sized	TRBD2	CAISEKGLGSYNEQFF	TGTGCCATCAGTGAAAAAGGACTAGGGTCCTACAATGAGCAGTTCTTC
TRBJ1-5	TRBV20-1	many	TRBD1	CSARGTGGMDQPQHF	TGCAGTGCTAGGGGAACAGGGGGTATGGATCAGCCCCAGCATTTT
TRBJ2-3	TRBV18	many	NA	CASSPGGAGTDTQYF	TGTGCCAGCTCACCTGGGGGGGCTGGGACAGATACGCAGTATTTT
TRBJ1-6	TRBV4-1	NA	NA	CAGSHTWGRDNSPLHF	TGCGCCGGCAGCCACACCTGGGGCAGAGATAATTCACCCCTCCACTTT
TRBJ1-1	TRBV5-1	few	TRBD1	CASSPGQRINTEAFF	TGCGCCAGCAGCCCGGGACAGAGGATCAACACTGAAGCTTTCTTT
TRBJ1-6	TRBV3-1	few	NA	CASSQTDNSPLHF	TGTGCCAGCAGCCAGACGGATAATTCACCCCTCCACTTT
TRBJ2-1	TRBV29-1	medium-sized	NA	CSVEDLLWAEPYNEQFF	TGCAGCGTTGAAGATCTTCTGTGGGCAGAACCCTACAATGAGCAGTTCTTC
TRBJ2-5	TRBV20-1	few	NA	CSALDKETQYF	TGCAGTGCTCTTGATAAAGAGACCCAGTACTTC
TRBJ2-1	TRBV3-1	many	TRBD2	CASSQVNSGRDNEQFF	TGTGCCAGCAGCCAAGTGAACAGCGGGAGGGATAATGAGCAGTTCTTC
TRBJ2-1	TRBV5-5	many	NA	CASTLREHNEQFF	TGTGCCAGCACCCTACGGGAACACAATGAGCAGTTCTTC
TRBJ2-3	TRBV18	many	TRBD2	CASSSASAGVTDTQYF	TGTGCCAGCTCATCTGCTTCAGCGGGAGTCACAGATACGCAGTATTTT
TRBJ1-2	TRBV4-3	NA	NA	CASSQDVLSRGANYGYTF	TGCGCCAGCAGCCAAGATGTCCTCTCCCGGGGGGCGAACTATGGCTACACCTTC
TRBJ1-2	TRBV5-5	few	TRBD1	CASSSRTGGGYTF	TGTGCCAGCAGCTCACGGACAGGGGGTGGCTACACCTTC
TRBJ2-7	TRBV6-1	once	NA	CTCSESVPEKYF	TGTACCTGCAGTGAAAGTGTACCCGAAAAGTACTTC
TRBJ2-1	TRBV4-1	medium-sized	NA	CASSQPVSRGRNEQFF	TGCGCCAGCAGCCAGCCGGTTAGCCGGGGTCGCAATGAGCAGTTCTTC
TRBJ2-7	TRBV5-1	NA	NA	CASSPLGTSYYEQYF	TGCGCCAGCAGCCCTCTGGGAACTAGCTACTACGAGCAGTACTTC
TRBJ2-7	TRBV18	NA	NA	CASSPPRRVHEQYF	TGTGCCAGCTCACCACCGAGGAGGGTCCACGAGCAGTACTTC
TRBJ1-1	TRBV10-3	medium-sized	TRBD1	CAIKGQQNTEAFF	TGTGCCATCAAGGGACAGCAGAACACTGAAGCTTTCTTT
TRBJ2-1	TRBV20-1	NA	TRBD2	CSATGTSGTRPYNEQFF	TGCAGTGCCACCGGGACTAGCGGGACAAGGCCCTACAATGAGCAGTTCTTC
TRBJ1-6	TRBV4-2	NA	NA	CASSQDGRGAGSGEGSSPLHF	TGTGCCAGCAGCCAAGACGGTCGTGGGGCAGGGTCTGGGGAGGGGAGTTCACCCCTCCACTTT
TRBJ2-5	TRBV20-1	many	TRBD2	CSARGPLERTSGMGETQYF	TGCAGTGCTAGAGGTCCTCTTGAAAGGACTAGCGGGATGGGAGAGACCCAGTACTTC
TRBJ2-5	TRBV7-9	NA	NA	CASSLPEETQYF	TGTGCCAGCAGCTTACCCGAAGAGACCCAGTACTTC
TRBJ1-2	TRBV13	medium-sized	NA	CASSPRQNVYTF	TGTGCCAGCAGCCCACGACAGAACGTGTACACCTTC
TRBJ1-6	TRBV5-1	NA	NA	CASSLAGPGYNSPLQF	TGCGCCAGCAGCTTGGCCGGGCCGGGCTATAATTCACCCCTCCAATTC
TRBJ2-7	TRBV5-4	few	NA	CASSRGYEQYF	TGTGCCAGCTCCAGGGGCTACGAGCAGTACTTC
TRBJ2-2	TRBV15	many	NA	CATSSPIRGRNTGELFF	TGTGCCACCAGCAGCCCCATAAGGGGTCGGAACACCGGGGAGCTGTTTTTT